This T cell receptor beta chain originates from a study of early T cells in non-severe SARS-CoV-2 infection. Study context: Chains stayed unpaired after sequencing of bulk RNA from unsorted whole blood. Overall study results and limits: Sequences matched to VDJdb favored anti-spike CD8 responses, while private and CD4 specificities were missed.

This clonotype was observed many times. No antigen is known for it. CDR1 MNHEY and CDR2 SVGEGT come from the germline V gene. V shed 6 bases and J 5 bases; nucleotides not matched to a gene: 8. The CDR3 covers 15 residues. Individual cDNA molecules received unique molecular identifiers. MiXCR, applied by TCRdb to the 5' RACE reads, yields one record per CDR3 protein. The repertoire holds roughly 70,000 distinct CDR3 sequences, with 18% as singletons. The TCR sequence derives from an adult who was a healthcare worker with PCR-confirmed SARS-CoV-2 infection or an uninfected control (not recorded which). The rearrangement links TRBV6-2 or TRBV6-3 to TRBJ2-1; 9 bases agree with TRBD1. The specimen was whole blood, collected at baseline. CDR3 sequence: CASRRGGQGNNEQFF. The CDR3 nucleotides are TGTGCCAGCAGGAGAGGAGGACAGGGGAACAATGAGCAGTTCTTC.